This TCR beta chain was observed in a study of breast tumors, draining lymph nodes, adjacent tissues. Study observations and caveats: The data were judged consistent with most tumor T cells coming from lymph node and expanding in tumor. Tumor TCR diversity was below lymph nodes but above nontumor tissue. Data only fit, rather than demonstrated, lymph node origin of most tumor T cells. Compared with basal-like, luminal-like tumors shared significantly more repertoire with nontumor tissue.

TCRdb re-called the multiplex PCR reads through MiXCR, storing one row per CDR3 protein. The data show about 140,000 distinct CDR3 sequences, about 33% seen once. Breast cancer patients provided tissue from their axillary draining lymph nodes. V gave up 5 bases and J gave up 3 bases; unmatched junction bases: 7. Germline V gene data show CDR1 as SGHTA and CDR2 as FQGNSA. This CDR3 spans 15 amino acids. To note about this clonotype: Antigen specificity is unknown.

The TCR comes from a female donor with breast cancer. Some clones in this sample may be carry-over from other donors' samples. Sequenced sample: axillary lymph node tissue. The chain has TRBV7-2 and TRBJ2-7; TRBD1 agrees at 10 bases. The chain's CDR3 is CASSPTGGTGYEQYF. DNA of the CDR3: TGTGCCAGCAGCCCGACAGGGGGCACCGGCTACGAGCAGTACTTC. Variable domain in full (rest from reference TRBV7-2 and TRBJ2-7): GAGVSQSPSNKVTEKGKDVELRCDPISGHTALYWYRQSLGQGLEFLIYFQGNSAPDKSGLPSDRFSAERTGGSVSTLTIQRTQQEDSAVYLCASSPTGGTGYEQYFGPGTRLTVT.